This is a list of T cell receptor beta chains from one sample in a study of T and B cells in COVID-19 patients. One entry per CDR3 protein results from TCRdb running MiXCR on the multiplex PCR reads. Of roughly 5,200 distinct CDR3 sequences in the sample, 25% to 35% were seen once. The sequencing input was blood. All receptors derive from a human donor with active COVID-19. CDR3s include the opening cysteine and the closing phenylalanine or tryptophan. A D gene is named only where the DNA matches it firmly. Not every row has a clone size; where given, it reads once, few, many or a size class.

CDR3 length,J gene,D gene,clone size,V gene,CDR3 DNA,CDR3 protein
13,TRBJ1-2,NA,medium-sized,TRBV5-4,TGTGCCAGCAGCCCGGACAGTAACTATGGCTACACCTTC,CASSPDSNYGYTF
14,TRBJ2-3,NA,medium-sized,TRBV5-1,TGCGCCAGCAGCCCGCAGCGCGGGGCGGATACGCAGTATTTT,CASSPQRGADTQYF
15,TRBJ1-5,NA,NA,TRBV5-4,TGTGCCAGCAGCTTGGAGCCAGGTAGAGGCCAGCCCCAGCATTTT,CASSLEPGRGQPQHF
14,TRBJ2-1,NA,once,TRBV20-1,TGCAGTGCTACTTTTACTAGCAAATCACATGAGCAGTTCTTC,CSATFTSKSHEQFF
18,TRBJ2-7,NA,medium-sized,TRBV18,TGTGCCAGCTCATCGTCCCAGGGGAACGCACAGGTGACCTACGAGCAGTACTTC,CASSSSQGNAQVTYEQYF
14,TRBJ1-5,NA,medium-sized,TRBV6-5,TGTGCCAGCAGTTACGACGGATACAATCAGCCCCAGCATTTT,CASSYDGYNQPQHF
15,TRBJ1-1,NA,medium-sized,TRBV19,TGTGCCAGCCGTACCTACGGGGGGGCGAACACTGAAGCTTTCTTT,CASRTYGGANTEAFF
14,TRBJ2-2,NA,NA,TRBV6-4,TGTGCCAGCGCCACCTTTGAGAACACCGGGGAGCTGTTTTTT,CASATFENTGELFF
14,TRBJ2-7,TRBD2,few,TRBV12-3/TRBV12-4,TGTGCCAGCAGTTTAGGGTGGCAGGGACTACAGCAGTACTTC,CASSLGWQGLQQYF
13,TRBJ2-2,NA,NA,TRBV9,TGTGCCAGCAGCGGCTGGAACACCGGGGAGCTGTTTTTT,CASSGWNTGELFF